These T cell receptor beta chains were read from a single sample in a study of blood T cell repertoires in COVID-19. The assay was immunoSEQ multiplex PCR, and TCRdb's table has in-frame clones only and misses some. The sample contains 180,000 or so clones, around 86% of which appear only once. Source material: peripheral blood. All receptors derive from a man in his forties with acute or convalescent COVID-19. The CDR3 runs from the conserved cysteine through the conserved F or W. Each record gives: D gene, J gene, clone size, CDR3 length, V gene, CDR3 DNA, CDR3 protein. A D gene is named only where the DNA matches it firmly. Clone sizes are given selectively: once, few, many, or a class where the clone is expanded.

NA	TRBJ2-5	NA	14	TRBV11-1	TGTGCCAGCAGCCCGACTAGGCACCAAGAGACCCAGTACTTC	CASSPTRHQETQYF
NA	TRBJ1-3	NA	13	TRBV2	TGTGCCAGCAGGGGGGGTTCTGGAAACACCATATATTTT	CASRGGSGNTIYF
TRBD1	TRBJ1-1	few	17	TRBV6-6	TGTGCCAGCAGTCACCTCCTGGGACAGTCAGGGAACACTGAAGCTTTCTTT	CASSHLLGQSGNTEAFF
TRBD1	TRBJ1-1	NA	15	TRBV4-2	TGTGCCAGCAGCCAAACCGACAGGGTGAACACTGAAGCTTTCTTT	CASSQTDRVNTEAFF
TRBD1	TRBJ1-5	NA	15	TRBV5-5	TGTGCCAGCAGCTCTGGACAGGGAAGAGAGAGGCCCCAGCATTTT	CASSSGQGRERPQHF
NA	TRBJ2-1	NA	14	TRBV7-9	TGTGCCAGCAGCTGGGACCGGACTAACTTGTACCCGTTCTTC	CASSWDRTNLYPFF
TRBD1	TRBJ2-7	NA	15	TRBV13	TGTGCCAGCAGCGCCACAGGGGGGCTCTCCTACGAGCAGTACTTC	CASSATGGLSYEQYF
NA	TRBJ2-3	NA	14	TRBV6-5	TGTGCCAGCAGTTACTCGACAGTTGAAGATACGCAGTATTTT	CASSYSTVEDTQYF
NA	TRBJ2-2	NA	17	TRBV7-9	TGTGCCAGCAGCCGGGGGTGGACGGGGGCGAACACCGGGGAGCTGTTTTTT	CASSRGWTGANTGELFF
TRBD1	TRBJ1-5	NA	15	TRBV6-5	TGTGCCAGCAGTTCCTCGGGACAGGGGGAGAGGCCCCAGCATTTT	CASSSSGQGERPQHF